The 9 T cell receptor beta chains in this list originate from one sample, sequenced in a study of beta chain features in type 1 diabetes. TCRB transcripts that were expressed got sequenced, as all of the isolated RNA had been reverse transcribed. This table comes from immunoSEQ multiplex PCR, and its TCRdb copy is limited to in-frame clones, with some not included. The sample records fewer than 250,000 clones, roughly 9.6% being singletons. The sequencing input was naive CD4+ T cells from blood. Receptors originate from a woman under 30 in good health.

The V and J genes are TRBV15 and TRBJ1-2, with D unresolved. This CDR3 is built from 14 residues. Per the germline V gene, CDR1 is LNHNV and CDR2 is YYDKDF (reference sequence). Trimming pared 3 bases from V and 5 bases from J, leaving 13 bases between. Here the CDR3 reads CATSSDRERYGYTF. The DNA for the CDR3 is TGTGCCACCAGCAGTGATAGGGAGCGGTATGGCTACACCTTC. Variable domain in full (rest from reference TRBV15 and TRBJ1-2): DAMVIQNPRYQVTQFGKPVTLSCSQTLNHNVMYWYQQKSSQAPKLLFHYYDKDFNNEADTPDNFQSRRPNTSFCFLDIRSPGLGDTAMYLCATSSDRERYGYTFGSGTRLTVV.

This sequence joins TRBV10-3 and TRBJ2-7, with 13 positions matching TRBD2. The CDR3 totals 14 residues. In germline, CDR1 is ENHRY, CDR2 SYGVKD. V dropped 6 bases and J dropped 5; count of bases not matched to a gene: 4. CDR3 DNA sequence: TGTGCCATCAGCGGGACTAGCGGGAACCACGAGCAGTACTTC. Its translation: CAISGTSGNHEQYF.

This clone was counted between two and nine times. This rearrangement joins TRBV14 to TRBJ2-3; D is possibly TRBD2 (5 bases). With 0 bases removed from V and 6 bases from J, the gap between germline ends came to 19 bases. The CDR3 has 17 residues. The V gene's germline CDR1 is SGHDN and CDR2 FVKESK. For the CDR3, the DNA is TGTGCCAGCAGCCAAGATTTAACTTTACGGGATCTGGATACGCAGTATTTT. It specifies CASSQDLTLRDLDTQYF.

This clone has a handful of counts. The chain uses TRBV14 and TRBJ1-1; maybe TRBD1 (5 bases). With 4 bases removed from V and 4 bases from J, the gap between germline ends came to 13 bases. Germline values: CDR1 SGHDN, CDR2 FVKESK. This CDR3 has 14 amino acids. The CDR3: CASSLKAGGTEAFF. In DNA, the CDR3 is TGTGCCAGCAGCCTTAAGGCCGGGGGCACTGAAGCTTTCTTT.

Written as DNA, the CDR3 is TGTGCCAGCAGAACCAGGTTAGCCAAAAACATTCAGTACTTC. It encodes CASRTRLAKNIQYF. The V gene is TRBV5-8, the J gene TRBJ2-4; no clear D gene. The CDR3 extends over 14 amino acids. CDR1 and CDR2 from the germline V gene are SGHTS and YDEGEE. V dropped 5 bases and J dropped 0 bases, with 9 bases sitting between them.

The chain employs TRBV2 and TRBJ1-2; D unresolved. This CDR3 is 11 amino acids long. Trimming pared 4 bases from V and 4 bases from J, leaving 4 bases between. Germline V gives CDR1 SNHLY, CDR2 FYNNEI. The DNA of the CDR3 is TGTGCCAGCAGTGTCGGCTATGGCTACACCTTC. Translated, it gives CASSVGYGYTF.

This clone came up many times. One junction end does not reproduce the germline sequence, and a read error may be involved. This chain uses TRBV5-4 with TRBJ1-4, with 8 bases aligning to TRBD1. This CDR3 region has 11 residues. Germline V gene data show CDR1 as SGHNT and CDR2 as YYREEE (reference sequence). The CDR3, as DNA: TGTGCCAGCAGCTTGGGACAGGGGATGATTTTT. As protein: CASSLGQGMIF.

This clone was observed a handful of times. The J gene is TRBJ2-1, the V gene TRBV5-1; D possibly corresponds to TRBD2 (5 bases). The CDR3 totals 16 residues. Trimming removed 2 bases at V and 9 bases at J, with 21 bases between. Germline CDR1 SGHRS, CDR2 YFSETQ. The CDR3 is CASSLGSGTGWVEQFF. CDR3 DNA sequence: TGCGCCAGCAGCTTAGGGAGCGGTACGGGGTGGGTTGAGCAGTTCTTC. Using reference TRBV5-1 and TRBJ2-1 for the parts outside the CDR3, the full variable domain is KAGVTQTPRYLIKTRGQQVTLSCSPISGHRSVSWYQQTPGQGLQFLFEYFSETQRNKGNFPGRFSGRQFSNSRSEMNVSTLELGDSALYLCASSLGSGTGWVEQFFGPGTRLTVL.

This clone has just a few counts. The rearrangement uses TRBV30 and TRBJ2-7; tentatively, D is TRBD1 (5 bases). The V and J ends lost 2 bases and 7 bases respectively, with 9 bases between them. Germline V lookup: CDR1 GTSNPN, CDR2 SVGIG (reference sequence). This CDR3 region has 11 residues. This CDR3 is CAWSWKGEQYF. CDR3 DNA: TGTGCCTGGAGTTGGAAGGGGGAGCAGTACTTC.